The 9 T cell receptor beta chains presented below share a single source sample, sequenced in a study of T cell changes during pregnancy in multiple sclerosis. TCRdb's table, derived via immunoSEQ multiplex PCR, lists solely in-frame clones and lacks some. Among 50,000 to 60,000 clones listed, around 90% were seen once. Material: CD4+ T cells from peripheral blood mononuclear cells, obtained in the first trimester of pregnancy. These receptors all stem from a female donor with multiple sclerosis, enrolled in a pregnancy study.

V usage is TRBV6-4 and J usage is TRBJ2-4; D perhaps matches TRBD1 (5 bases). Germline assignment: CDR1 MRHNA and CDR2 SNTAGT. The CDR3 has 16 amino acids. The ends were cut back, 2 bases at V and 8 bases at J, with 19 bases in the middle. The CDR3 loop reads CASSDLRDIGGDIQYF. The DNA of the CDR3 is TGTGCCAGCAGTGACCTCAGGGATATAGGTGGAGACATTCAGTACTTC.

This clone was found once. This rearrangement joins TRBV11-3 to TRBJ1-1; no clear D. CDR1 is SGHNT and CDR2 is YENEEA in the germline V gene. V dropped 0 bases and J dropped 5 bases, with 7 bases sitting between them. The CDR3 is made up of 13 amino acids. In nucleotides, the CDR3 is TGTGCCAGCAGCTTAGAAGGCGGAACTGAAGCTTTCTTT. Protein sequence: CASSLEGGTEAFF.

CDR3: CASSLHSINQPQHF. In DNA form, the CDR3 reads TGTGCCAGCAGCTTACACAGCATCAATCAGCCCCAGCATTTT. V usage is TRBV7-2 and J usage is TRBJ1-5; no firm D call. CDR1 and CDR2 from the germline V gene are SGHTA and FQGNSA. The CDR3 runs 14 residues. Trimming took 2 bases from V and 3 from J, leaving 8 bases between them.

The chain has TRBV7-2 and TRBJ1-2, with a possible D match to TRBD1 (5 bases). This CDR3 has 14 residues. Trimming took 3 bases from V and 0 from J, leaving 8 bases between them. The germline V gene encodes CDR1 SGHTA and CDR2 FQGNSA. CDR3: CASSFGGTNYGYTF. CDR3 in DNA: TGTGCCAGCAGCTTTGGGGGGACTAACTATGGCTACACCTTC.

J is TRBJ2-7 and V is TRBV29-1, with no clear D. This CDR3 has 12 amino acids. The V end was cut by 5 bases, the J end by 3 bases, with 11 bases between. CDR1 SQVTM and CDR2 ANQGSEA come from the germline V gene. The CDR3 loop is CSVQASIYEQYF. The CDR3 bases are TGCAGCGTTCAGGCCAGTATCTACGAGCAGTACTTC.

The chain employs TRBV7-2 and TRBJ2-5; TRBD2 aligns across 7 bases. The junction had 6 bases not matched to a gene; V was cut back by 1 base and J by 1 base. The CDR3 is 16 amino acids. Germline CDR1 and CDR2: SGHTA and FQGNSA. Written as DNA, the CDR3 is TGTGCCAGCAGCTTAGGCATTGGACTAGGCCAAGAGACCCAGTACTTC. Translation: CASSLGIGLGQETQYF.

This clone was seen once. The chain links TRBV6-5 to TRBJ1-2, with D perhaps TRBD1 (6 bases). The germline gives CDR1 MNHEY, CDR2 SVGAGI. This CDR3 is built from 16 residues. The ends were cut back, 2 bases at V and 0 bases at J, with 13 bases in the middle. CDR3 sequence (DNA): TGTGCCAGCAGTTACCTCACAGGGATTACTAACTATGGCTACACCTTC. It encodes CASSYLTGITNYGYTF.

This clone was seen only once. CDR3 DNA sequence: TGTGCCAGCAGCCCAGAACCGGGACAGGGGGCCTACGAGCAGTACTTC. Encoded protein: CASSPEPGQGAYEQYF. The chain links TRBV7-9 to TRBJ2-7; 11 bases agree with TRBD1. The V and J ends lost 5 bases and 2 bases, in that order; junction bases with no gene match: 8. CDR1 is SEHNR and CDR2 is FQNEAQ in the germline V gene (reference sequence). CDR3 length: 16 residues.

This sequence joins TRBV23-1 and TRBJ1-4; D not resolved. TRBV23-1 counts as an open reading frame of uncertain function. V lost 2 bases and J 12 bases, leaving 19 bases between the germline ends. This CDR3 is 15 amino acids long. The CDR3: CASSQGWAEGTELFF. CDR3 in DNA: TGCGCCAGCAGTCAAGGTTGGGCTGAGGGAACCGAACTGTTTTTT.